Sequencing of this T cell receptor (beta chain) was carried out in a study of cytomegalovirus exposure and HLA in healthy donors. Overall study results and limits: TCR beta chains numbering under 200 were designated cytomegalovirus-associated.

In regard to this clone: Its antigen is still unknown.

Primers for the PCR totalled 60 Vbeta and 13 Jbeta. Sequencing was performed with immunoSEQ multiplex PCR; in TCRdb, only in-frame clones are kept and a portion is missing. The table includes some 180,000 clones, approximately 80% detected once. Germline CDR1 reads SGDLS; CDR2 reads YYNGEE. The length of the CDR3 is 17 residues. The V segment lost 0 bases and the J segment 6 bases; nucleotides outside the gene matches: 8. This TCR came from a girl under 18 in good health and CMV-seropositive. The sequenced material came from PBMCs. This chain connects TRBV9 to TRBJ2-1, with 11 bases that match TRBD2. The CDR3 reads CASSVGGLAGGSNEQFF. CDR3 bases: TGTGCCAGCAGCGTAGGGGGGCTAGCGGGAGGCTCCAATGAGCAGTTCTTC.